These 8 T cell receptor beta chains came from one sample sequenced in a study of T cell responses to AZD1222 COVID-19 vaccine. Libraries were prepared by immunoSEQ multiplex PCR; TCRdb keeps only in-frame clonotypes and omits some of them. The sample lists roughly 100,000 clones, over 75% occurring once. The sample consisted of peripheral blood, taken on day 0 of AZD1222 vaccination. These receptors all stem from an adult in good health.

The CDR3 nucleotides read TGTGCCAGCAGCTTGGGGACAGGGATAGAGACCCAGTACTTC. It codes for CASSLGTGIETQYF. The V gene is TRBV5-8, the J gene TRBJ2-5; TRBD1 agrees at 8 bases. The CDR3 has 14 residues. Trimming took 0 bases from V and 4 from J; bases not matched to a gene: 2. Germline lookup yields CDR1 SGHTS and CDR2 YDEGEE.

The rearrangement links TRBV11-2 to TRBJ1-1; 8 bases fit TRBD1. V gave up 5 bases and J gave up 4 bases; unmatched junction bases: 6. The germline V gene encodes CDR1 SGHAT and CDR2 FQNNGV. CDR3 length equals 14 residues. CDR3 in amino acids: CASSQQGGSTEAFF. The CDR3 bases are TGTGCCAGCAGCCAACAGGGGGGGAGCACTGAAGCTTTCTTT.

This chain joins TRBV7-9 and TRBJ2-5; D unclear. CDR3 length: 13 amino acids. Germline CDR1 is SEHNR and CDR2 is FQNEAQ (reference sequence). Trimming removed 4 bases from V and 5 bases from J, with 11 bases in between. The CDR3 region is CASSSHGVETQYF. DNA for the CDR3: TGTGCCAGCAGCTCCCACGGCGTGGAGACCCAGTACTTC. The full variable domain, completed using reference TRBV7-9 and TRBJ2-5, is DTGVSQNPRHKITKRGQNVTFRCDPISEHNRLYWYRQTLGQGPEFLTYFQNEAQLEKSRLLSDRFSAERPKGSFSTLEIQRTEQGDSAMYLCASSSHGVETQYFGPGTRLLVL.

The CDR3 DNA reads TGTGCCAGCGGAATTAGACGGAGCTCTGGAAACACCATATATTTT. Encoded protein: CASGIRRSSGNTIYF. The genes are TRBV6-5 and TRBJ1-3; D gene ambiguous. The V gene lost 8 bases and the J gene lost 0 bases, with 14 bases spanning the gap. CDR3 length: 15 residues. CDR1 and CDR2 from the germline V gene are MNHEY and SVGAGI.

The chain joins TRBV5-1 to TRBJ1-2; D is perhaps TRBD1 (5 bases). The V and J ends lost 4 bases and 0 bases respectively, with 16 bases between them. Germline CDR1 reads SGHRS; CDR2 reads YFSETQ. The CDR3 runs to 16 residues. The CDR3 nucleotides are TGCGCCAGCAGCCCCTTACAGGCGGCCACTAACTATGGCTACACCTTC. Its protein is CASSPLQAATNYGYTF.

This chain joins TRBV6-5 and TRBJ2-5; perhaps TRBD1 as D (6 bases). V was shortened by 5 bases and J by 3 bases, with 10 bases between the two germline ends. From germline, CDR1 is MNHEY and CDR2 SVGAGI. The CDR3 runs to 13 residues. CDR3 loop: CASSISGEETQYF. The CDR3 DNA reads TGTGCCAGCAGTATTTCAGGGGAAGAGACCCAGTACTTC.

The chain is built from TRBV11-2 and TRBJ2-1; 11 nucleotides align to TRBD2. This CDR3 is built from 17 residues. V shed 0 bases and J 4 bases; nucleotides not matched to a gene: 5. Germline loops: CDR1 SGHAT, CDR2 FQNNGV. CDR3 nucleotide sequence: TGTGCCAGCAGCTTAGATTCTTCTAGCGGGGGGTACAATGAGCAGTTCTTC. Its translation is CASSLDSSSGGYNEQFF. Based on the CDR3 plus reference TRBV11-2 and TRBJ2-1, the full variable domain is EAGVAQSPRYKIIEKRQSVAFWCNPISGHATLYWYQQILGQGPKLLIQFQNNGVVDDSQLPKDRFSAERLKGVDSTLKIQPAKLEDSAVYLCASSLDSSSGGYNEQFFGPGTRLTVL.

Here the CDR3 DNA reads TGTGCCAGCAGCCCAGGGTTGTCCTACGAGCAGTACTTC. Protein sequence: CASSPGLSYEQYF. The rearrangement uses TRBV9 and TRBJ2-7, with TRBD1 as a possible D gene (5 bases). With 4 bases removed from V and 1 base from J, the gap between germline ends came to 9 bases. Germline CDR1 reads SGDLS; CDR2 reads YYNGEE. This CDR3 has 13 amino acids.